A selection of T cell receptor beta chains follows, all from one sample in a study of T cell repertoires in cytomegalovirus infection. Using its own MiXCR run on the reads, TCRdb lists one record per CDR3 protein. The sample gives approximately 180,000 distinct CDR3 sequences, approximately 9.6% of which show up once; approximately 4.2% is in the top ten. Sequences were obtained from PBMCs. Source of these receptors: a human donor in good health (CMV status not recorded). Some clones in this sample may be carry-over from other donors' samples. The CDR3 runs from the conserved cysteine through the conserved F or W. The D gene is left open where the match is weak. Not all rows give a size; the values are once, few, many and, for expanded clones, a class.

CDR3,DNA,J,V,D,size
CASSLDVTAGAWEQYF,TGTGCCAGCAGCTTAGATGTTACGGCGGGAGCTTGGGAGCAGTACTTC,TRBJ2-7,TRBV7-6,TRBD2,many
CSVAQGIDTEAFF,TGCAGCGTGGCACAGGGTATAGACACTGAAGCTTTCTTT,TRBJ1-1,TRBV29-1,NA,NA
CASSLRATEQFF,TGTGCCAGCAGTTTGCGGGCGACTGAGCAGTTCTTC,TRBJ2-1,TRBV28,NA,few
CASSIPGLAGGLYQETQYF,TGTGCCAGCAGTATCCCCGGACTAGCGGGAGGTTTGTACCAAGAGACCCAGTACTTC,TRBJ2-5,TRBV2,TRBD2,NA
CASSLTGAQTNYGYTF,TGTGCCAGCAGTTTGACAGGGGCCCAGACTAACTATGGCTACACCTTC,TRBJ1-2,TRBV28,TRBD1,few
CASSLDGANYGYTF,TGCGCCAGCAGCTTGGACGGTGCTAACTATGGCTACACCTTC,TRBJ1-2,TRBV5-1,NA,few
CASTPSRISYEQYF,TGTGCCAGTACCCCCTCCAGGATCTCCTACGAGCAGTACTTC,TRBJ2-7,TRBV19,NA,many
CASSHGRQTPAYGYTF,TGTGCCAGCAGCCACGGTCGACAAACCCCCGCCTATGGCTACACCTTC,TRBJ1-2,TRBV7-2,NA,many
CASSLAPEPGNTIYF,TGTGCCAGCAGCTTAGCTCCAGAACCTGGAAACACCATATATTTT,TRBJ1-3,TRBV7-2,NA,many
CASSLYAGGTSDTEAFF,TGTGCCAGCAGCTTATACGCGGGGGGGACGTCGGACACTGAAGCTTTCTTT,TRBJ1-1,TRBV7-8,NA,many
CASSGSGTGANVLTF,TGTGCCAGCAGCGGGTCCGGGACTGGGGCCAACGTCCTGACTTTC,TRBJ2-6,TRBV28,NA,many
CASSLGQGLDTEAFF,TGTGCCAGCAGCTTAGGGCAGGGGCTGGACACTGAAGCTTTCTTT,TRBJ1-1,TRBV7-9,NA,many
CASSVGSGGNNEQFF,TGTGCCAGCAGCGTAGGGAGCGGGGGGAACAATGAGCAGTTCTTC,TRBJ2-1,TRBV9,TRBD2,few
CASGTENSNQPQHF,TGTGCCAGCGGGACAGAAAATAGCAATCAGCCCCAGCATTTT,TRBJ1-5,TRBV19,TRBD1,many
CSARDGFYTDTQYF,TGCAGTGCTAGGGACGGATTTTACACAGATACGCAGTATTTT,TRBJ2-3,TRBV20-1,NA,few
CASSLAGPGNNSPLHF,TGTGCCAGCAGCTTAGCGGGCCCGGGAAATAATTCACCCCTCCACTTT,TRBJ1-6,TRBV7-9,NA,many
CASSVGPPNQRASPLHF,TGTGCCAGCAGCGTAGGCCCTCCGAACCAACGGGCTTCACCCCTCCACTTT,TRBJ1-6,TRBV9,NA,NA
CASSGLRAAAAYEQYF,TGTGCCAGCAGCGGCCTTCGGGCCGCCGCCGCTTACGAGCAGTACTTC,TRBJ2-7,TRBV7-8,NA,many
CASSPADRVSAFF,TGTGCCAGCAGTCCCGCGGACAGGGTTTCAGCTTTCTTT,TRBJ1-1,TRBV28,TRBD1,NA
CASSLVGGGTALGEQFF,TGTGCCAGCAGCTTAGTCGGTGGCGGGACTGCATTAGGTGAGCAGTTCTTC,TRBJ2-1,TRBV7-6,NA,many
CSARDPVTSGGNEQFF,TGCAGTGCTAGAGATCCAGTGACTAGCGGGGGCAATGAGCAGTTCTTC,TRBJ2-1,TRBV20-1,TRBD2,many
CSVERAGADTQYF,TGCAGCGTTGAGAGAGCTGGGGCAGATACGCAGTATTTT,TRBJ2-3,TRBV29-1,NA,many
CASSPPRSGQPSDTQYF,TGTGCCAGCAGCCCCCCCCGTTCGGGTCAACCGTCCGATACGCAGTATTTT,TRBJ2-3,TRBV7-9,NA,many
CASRLSQGKSEAFF,TGTGCCAGCAGGTTATCCCAGGGAAAGTCTGAAGCTTTCTTT,TRBJ1-1,TRBV7-2,NA,many
CASSPRTSGRENEQFF,TGTGCCAGCAGCCCCCGGACTAGCGGGAGGGAGAATGAGCAGTTCTTC,TRBJ2-1,TRBV7-2,TRBD2,many
CASSYSGTGGEQYF,TGTGCCAGCAGTTACAGCGGGACAGGGGGTGAGCAGTACTTC,TRBJ2-7,TRBV6-6,TRBD1,few
CASSQAGQGASETQYF,TGTGCCAGCAGCCAAGCGGGACAGGGGGCCTCCGAGACCCAGTACTTC,TRBJ2-5,TRBV4-2,TRBD1,many
CASSLAQGTNEKLFF,TGTGCCAGCAGCTTAGCACAGGGGACTAATGAAAAACTGTTTTTT,TRBJ1-4,TRBV7-9,TRBD1,NA
CASSPSTGYSGNTIYF,TGTGCCAGCAGCCCCTCGACAGGATACTCTGGAAACACCATATATTTT,TRBJ1-3,TRBV7-2,NA,many
CASSLLRRGRVSLFTEAFF,TGTGCCAGCAGTTTATTAAGGAGAGGCAGGGTATCTCTTTTCACTGAAGCTTTCTTT,TRBJ1-1,TRBV28,NA,few
CASSPLPGTGLEQYF,TGTGCCAGCAGCCCCTTACCCGGGACAGGGCTTGAGCAGTACTTC,TRBJ2-7,TRBV7-2,TRBD1,many
CASSSPTGVETQYF,TGTGCCAGCAGTTCACCTACAGGGGTAGAGACCCAGTACTTC,TRBJ2-5,TRBV28,TRBD1,few
CASREGQNYGYTF,TGTGCCAGCAGGGAGGGCCAGAACTATGGCTACACCTTC,TRBJ1-2,TRBV27,NA,NA
CSVEDRTGYNEQFF,TGCAGCGTTGAAGATCGGACAGGATACAATGAGCAGTTCTTC,TRBJ2-1,TRBV29-1,TRBD1,few
CASSASGFAANTEAFF,TGTGCCAGCAGCGCCTCAGGGTTTGCGGCGAACACTGAAGCTTTCTTT,TRBJ1-1,TRBV9,NA,NA
CSANPPAGDNEQFF,TGCAGTGCCAACCCCCCAGCGGGGGACAATGAGCAGTTCTTC,TRBJ2-1,TRBV20-1,TRBD2,NA
CASKWDRGRSEAFF,TGTGCCAGCAAGTGGGACAGGGGGCGGTCTGAAGCTTTCTTT,TRBJ1-1,TRBV19,TRBD1,NA
CASRTISGANVLTF,TGTGCCAGCAGAACAATCTCTGGGGCCAACGTCCTGACTTTC,TRBJ2-6,TRBV6-8,NA,few
CASSPARANEQFF,TGTGCCAGCTCACCAGCCAGGGCCAATGAGCAGTTCTTC,TRBJ2-1,TRBV18,NA,NA
CASNRWGPANEKLFF,TGTGCCAGCAATAGGTGGGGCCCAGCTAATGAAAAACTGTTTTTT,TRBJ1-4,TRBV2,NA,NA
CSVAMISGANVLTF,TGCAGCGTTGCGATGATCTCTGGGGCCAACGTCCTGACTTTC,TRBJ2-6,TRBV29-1,NA,few
CASSYSGLAGAHEQFF,TGTGCCAGCAGTTACTCCGGACTAGCGGGGGCGCATGAGCAGTTCTTC,TRBJ2-1,TRBV6-2/TRBV6-3,TRBD2,few
CASSFRADSYEQYF,TGTGCCAGCAGCTTCCGAGCAGACTCCTACGAGCAGTACTTC,TRBJ2-7,TRBV7-2,NA,few
CASSGPGQHQPQHF,TGTGCCAGCAGTGGACCGGGACAACATCAGCCCCAGCATTTT,TRBJ1-5,TRBV6-6,NA,few